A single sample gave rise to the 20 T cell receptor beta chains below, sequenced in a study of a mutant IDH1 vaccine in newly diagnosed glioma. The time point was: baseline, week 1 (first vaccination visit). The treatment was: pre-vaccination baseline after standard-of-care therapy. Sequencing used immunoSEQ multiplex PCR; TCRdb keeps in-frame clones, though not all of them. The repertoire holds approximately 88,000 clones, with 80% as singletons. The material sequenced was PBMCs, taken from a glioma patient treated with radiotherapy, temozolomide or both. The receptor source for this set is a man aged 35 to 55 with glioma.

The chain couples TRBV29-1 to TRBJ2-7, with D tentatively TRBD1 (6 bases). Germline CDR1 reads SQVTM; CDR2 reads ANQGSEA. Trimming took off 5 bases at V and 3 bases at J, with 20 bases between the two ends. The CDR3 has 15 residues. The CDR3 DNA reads TGCAGCGTTTCCTCCCCTCGCCAGGGGATCTACGAGCAGTACTTC. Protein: CSVSSPRQGIYEQYF.

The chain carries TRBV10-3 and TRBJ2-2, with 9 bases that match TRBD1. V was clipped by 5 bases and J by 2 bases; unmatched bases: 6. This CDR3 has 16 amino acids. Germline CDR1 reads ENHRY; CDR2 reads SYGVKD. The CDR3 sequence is CAISMKTGGNTGELFF. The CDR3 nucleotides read TGTGCCATCAGTATGAAGACAGGGGGTAACACCGGGGAGCTGTTTTTT.

The DNA for the CDR3 is TGCACCAGCAGCCAGTACAGGGATGGGAACTACGAGCAGTACTTC. Protein product: CTSSQYRDGNYEQYF. V gene TRBV1 combines with J gene TRBJ2-7; TRBD1, as called in the table, went unchecked against the DNA. TRBV1 is recorded as a pseudogene. The CDR3 length is 15 residues.

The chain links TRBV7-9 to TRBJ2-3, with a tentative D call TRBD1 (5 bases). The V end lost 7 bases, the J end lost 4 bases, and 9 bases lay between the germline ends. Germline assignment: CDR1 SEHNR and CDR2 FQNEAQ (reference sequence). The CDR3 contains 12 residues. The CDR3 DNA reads TGTGCCAGCAACAGGAATGCAGATACGCAGTATTTT. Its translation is CASNRNADTQYF.

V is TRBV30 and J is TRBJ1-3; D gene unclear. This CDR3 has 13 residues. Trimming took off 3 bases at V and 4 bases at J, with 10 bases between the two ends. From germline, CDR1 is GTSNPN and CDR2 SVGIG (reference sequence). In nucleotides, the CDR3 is TGTGCCTGGAGCTCCGATTTCGGAAACACCATATATTTT. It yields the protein CAWSSDFGNTIYF.

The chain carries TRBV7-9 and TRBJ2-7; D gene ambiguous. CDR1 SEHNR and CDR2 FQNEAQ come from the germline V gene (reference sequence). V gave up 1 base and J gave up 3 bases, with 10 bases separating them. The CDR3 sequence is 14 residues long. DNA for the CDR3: TGTGCCAGCAGCTTAGGAGTTCCACTCTACGAGCAGTACTTC. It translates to CASSLGVPLYEQYF.

The CDR3 nucleotides read TGCGCCAGCAGCCAAGCCGGGGGCGTTTGGGAGCTGTTTTTT. This translates into CASSQAGGVWELFF. The rearrangement joins TRBV4-1 to TRBJ2-2, with D perhaps assigned TRBD1 or TRBD2 (6 bases each). The germline V gene encodes CDR1 MGHRA and CDR2 YSYEKL. V was trimmed by 1 base and J by 9 bases, leaving 12 bases between them. The CDR3 contains 14 residues.

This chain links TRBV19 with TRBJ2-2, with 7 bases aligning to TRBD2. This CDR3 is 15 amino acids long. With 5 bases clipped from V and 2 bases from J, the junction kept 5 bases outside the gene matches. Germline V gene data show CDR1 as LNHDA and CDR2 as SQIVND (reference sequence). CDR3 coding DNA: TGTGCCAGTAGTTACACTAGCGCCAACACCGGGGAGCTGTTTTTT. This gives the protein CASSYTSANTGELFF.

CDR3 nucleotides: TGTGCCAGCAGCCAAGTGTGGGCGGGGGGGCAGAATGAGCAGTTCTTC. The encoded protein is CASSQVWAGGQNEQFF. V gene TRBV4-2 combines with J gene TRBJ2-1, with TRBD2 matching 9 bases. The CDR3 totals 16 residues. CDR1 is LGHNA and CDR2 is YNFKEQ in the germline V gene. V shed 1 base and J 7 bases; nucleotides not matched to a gene: 8.

The DNA of the CDR3 is TGCGCCAGCAGCCTAACAAGGGGGAATCGCTATGGCTACACCTTC. This gives the protein CASSLTRGNRYGYTF. The chain has TRBV4-3 and TRBJ1-2; weak D call: TRBD1 (6 bases). Germline CDR1 is LGHNA and CDR2 is YSLEER. V gave up 4 bases and J gave up 4 bases, with 16 bases separating them. CDR3 length equals 15 residues.

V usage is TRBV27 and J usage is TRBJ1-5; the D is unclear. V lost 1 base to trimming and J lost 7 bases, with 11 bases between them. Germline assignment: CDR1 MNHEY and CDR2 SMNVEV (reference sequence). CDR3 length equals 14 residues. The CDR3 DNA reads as TGTGCCAGCAGTTTATTGGTGGGAGGACAGCCCCAGCATTTT. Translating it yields CASSLLVGGQPQHF.

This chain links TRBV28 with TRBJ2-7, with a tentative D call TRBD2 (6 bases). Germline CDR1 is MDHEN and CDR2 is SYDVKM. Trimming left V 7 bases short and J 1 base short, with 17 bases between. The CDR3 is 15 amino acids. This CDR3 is CASNKGGFRSYEQYF. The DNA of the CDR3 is TGTGCCAGCAACAAAGGAGGGTTCCGTTCCTACGAGCAGTACTTC.

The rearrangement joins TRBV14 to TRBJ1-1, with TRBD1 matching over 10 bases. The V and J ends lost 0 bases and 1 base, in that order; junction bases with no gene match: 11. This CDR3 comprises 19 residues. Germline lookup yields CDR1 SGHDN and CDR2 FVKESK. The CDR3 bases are TGTGCCAGCAGCCAAGATTGGGGGACAGGGGCATTACGGAACACTGAAGCTTTCTTT. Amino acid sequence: CASSQDWGTGALRNTEAFF.

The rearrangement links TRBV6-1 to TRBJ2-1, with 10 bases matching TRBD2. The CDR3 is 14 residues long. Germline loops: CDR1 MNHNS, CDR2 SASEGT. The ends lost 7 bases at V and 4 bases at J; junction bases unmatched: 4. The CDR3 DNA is TGTGCCAGCATCAAAGCGGGGGGGTACAATGAGCAGTTCTTC. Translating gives CASIKAGGYNEQFF.

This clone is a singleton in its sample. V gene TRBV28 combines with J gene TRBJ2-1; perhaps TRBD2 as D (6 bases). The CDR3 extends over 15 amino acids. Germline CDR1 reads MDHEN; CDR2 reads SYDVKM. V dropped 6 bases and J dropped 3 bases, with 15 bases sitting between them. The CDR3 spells CASSSGLAYYNEQFF. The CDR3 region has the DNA TGTGCCAGCAGCTCGGGACTCGCATACTACAATGAGCAGTTCTTC.

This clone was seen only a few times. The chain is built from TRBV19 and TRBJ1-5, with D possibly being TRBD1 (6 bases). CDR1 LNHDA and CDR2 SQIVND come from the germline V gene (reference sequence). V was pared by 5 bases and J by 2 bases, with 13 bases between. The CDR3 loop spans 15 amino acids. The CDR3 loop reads CASSLLRGGNQPQHF. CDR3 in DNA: TGTGCCAGTAGTTTGCTCAGGGGAGGCAATCAGCCCCAGCATTTT.

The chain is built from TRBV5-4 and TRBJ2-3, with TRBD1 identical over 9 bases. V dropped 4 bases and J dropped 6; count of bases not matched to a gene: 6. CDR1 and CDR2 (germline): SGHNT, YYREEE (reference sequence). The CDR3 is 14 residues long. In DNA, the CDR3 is TGTGCCAGCAGCGACAGGGGGGGGGCCGATACGCAGTATTTT. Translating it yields CASSDRGGADTQYF.

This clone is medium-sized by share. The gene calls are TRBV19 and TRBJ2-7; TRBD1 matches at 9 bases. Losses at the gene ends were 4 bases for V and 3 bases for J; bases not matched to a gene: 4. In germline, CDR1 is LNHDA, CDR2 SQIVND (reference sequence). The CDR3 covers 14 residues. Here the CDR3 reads CASSKPDRGYEQYF. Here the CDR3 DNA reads TGTGCCAGTAGTAAGCCGGACAGGGGCTACGAGCAGTACTTC.

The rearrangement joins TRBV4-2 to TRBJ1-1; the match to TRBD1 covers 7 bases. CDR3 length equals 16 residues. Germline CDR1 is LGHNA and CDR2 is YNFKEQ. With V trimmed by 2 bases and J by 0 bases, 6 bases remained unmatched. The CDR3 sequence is CASSQPGTDMNTEAFF. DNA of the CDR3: TGTGCCAGCAGCCAACCCGGGACAGACATGAACACTGAAGCTTTCTTT.

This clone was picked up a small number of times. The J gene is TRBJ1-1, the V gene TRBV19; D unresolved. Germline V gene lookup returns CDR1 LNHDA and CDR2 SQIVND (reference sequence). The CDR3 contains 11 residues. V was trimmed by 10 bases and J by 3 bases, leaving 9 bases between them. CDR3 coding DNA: TGTGCCACCCTGGAAGACACTGAAGCTTTCTTT. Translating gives CATLEDTEAFF.